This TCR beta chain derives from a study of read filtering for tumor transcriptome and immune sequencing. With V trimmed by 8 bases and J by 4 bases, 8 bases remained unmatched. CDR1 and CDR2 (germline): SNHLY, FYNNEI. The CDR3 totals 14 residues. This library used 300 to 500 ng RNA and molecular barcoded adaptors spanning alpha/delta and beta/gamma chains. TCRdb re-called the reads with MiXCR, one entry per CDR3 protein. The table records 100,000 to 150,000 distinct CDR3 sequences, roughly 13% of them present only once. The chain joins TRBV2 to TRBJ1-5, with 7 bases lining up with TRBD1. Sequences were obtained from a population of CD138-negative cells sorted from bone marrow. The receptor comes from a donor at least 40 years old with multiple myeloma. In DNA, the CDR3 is TGTGCCAGCGGATCGGGACAGCCTAATCAGCCCCAGCATTTT. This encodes CASGSGQPNQPQHF.